This TCR beta chain was sequenced in a study of beta chain features in type 1 diabetes. Study-wide context: Patients shared similar age, gender and cell yields with healthy donors.

Of the isolated RNA, all was reverse transcribed, and so the sequenced material was expressed TCRB transcripts. Repertoires were generated with immunoSEQ multiplex PCR, while TCRdb's copy carries only in-frame clones and drops some. The repertoire holds approximately 170,000 clones, with less than 9.5% as singletons. This clone was counted between two and nine times. Its antigen is currently unknown. An end of the junction does not agree with germline; a read error may underlie this. This CDR3 is 14 amino acids long. CDR1 is SSHAT and CDR2 is FNYEAQ in the germline V gene (reference sequence). The study, taken as a whole, reports: Healthy donors had naive, central memory and Treg TCRB repertoires that appeared less similar than those seen among patients. The question of HLA type influencing TCRB rearrangement was one that remained unresolved here. Moderate but significant shortening of TCRB CDR3s was recorded in all four CD4+ subsets from Type 1 diabetes patients.

CD4+ naive, central memory, regulatory and stem cell-like memory subsets were isolated by sorting on CD45RO/CCR7/CD25/CD127/CD95/CD27. The sequence derives from a woman between 40 and 50 years old with type 1 diabetes. The chain is built from TRBV7-7 and TRBJ2-1, with 9 bases aligning to TRBD1. Sequencing used central memory CD4+ T cells from blood. CDR3 DNA sequence: TGTGCTAGCAGCCGACAGGGGGAATACAATGAGCAGTTCTTC. Amino acid sequence: CASSRQGEYNEQFF.